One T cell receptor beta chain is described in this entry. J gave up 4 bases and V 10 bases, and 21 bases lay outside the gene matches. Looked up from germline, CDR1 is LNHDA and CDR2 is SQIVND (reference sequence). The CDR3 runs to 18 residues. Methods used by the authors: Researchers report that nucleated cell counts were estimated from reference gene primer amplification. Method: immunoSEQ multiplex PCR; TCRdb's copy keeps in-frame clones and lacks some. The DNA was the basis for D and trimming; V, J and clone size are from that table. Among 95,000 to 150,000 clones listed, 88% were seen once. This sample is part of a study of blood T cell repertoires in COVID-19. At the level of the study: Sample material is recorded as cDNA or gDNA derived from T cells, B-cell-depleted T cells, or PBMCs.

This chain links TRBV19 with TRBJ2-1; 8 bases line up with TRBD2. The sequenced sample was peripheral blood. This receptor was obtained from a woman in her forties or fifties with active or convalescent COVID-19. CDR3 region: CATSTGSGGRLDYNEQFF. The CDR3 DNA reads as TGTGCCACCTCAACGGGGTCGGGGGGGAGACTAGATTACAATGAGCAGTTCTTC.